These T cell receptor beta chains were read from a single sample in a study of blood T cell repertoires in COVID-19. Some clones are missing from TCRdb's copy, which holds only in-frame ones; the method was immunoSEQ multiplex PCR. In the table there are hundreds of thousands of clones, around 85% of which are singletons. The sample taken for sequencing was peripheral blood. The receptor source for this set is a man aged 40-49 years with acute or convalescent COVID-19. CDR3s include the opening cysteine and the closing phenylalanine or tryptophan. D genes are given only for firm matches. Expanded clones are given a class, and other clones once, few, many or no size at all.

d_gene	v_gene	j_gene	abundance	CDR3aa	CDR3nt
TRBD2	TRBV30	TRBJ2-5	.	CAWGSGRAGETQYF	TGTGCCTGGGGGAGCGGGAGGGCCGGGGAGACCCAGTACTTC
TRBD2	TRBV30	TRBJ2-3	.	CAWSGTSGSSDTQYF	TGTGCCTGGAGCGGGACTAGCGGGAGTTCAGATACGCAGTATTTT
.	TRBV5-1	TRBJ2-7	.	CASSLAGALGGEQYF	TGCGCCAGCAGCTTGGCTGGAGCGTTGGGGGGCGAGCAGTACTTC
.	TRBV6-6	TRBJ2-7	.	CASSYRGTYEQYF	TGTGCCAGCAGTTATAGGGGCACCTACGAGCAGTACTTC
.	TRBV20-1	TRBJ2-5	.	CSARPIETQYF	TGCAGTGCTAGACCCATTGAGACCCAGTACTTC
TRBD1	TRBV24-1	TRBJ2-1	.	CATSESRRDRGPYEQFF	TGTGCCACCAGTGAGTCACGCCGGGACAGGGGGCCTTACGAGCAGTTCTTC
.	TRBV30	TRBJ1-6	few	CAWNLETPLHF	TGTGCCTGGAATTTAGAGACACCCCTCCACTTT
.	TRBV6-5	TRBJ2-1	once	CASSAGTPYNEQFF	TGTGCCAGCAGCGCCGGGACACCCTACAATGAGCAGTTCTTC
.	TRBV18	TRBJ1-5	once	CASSETGPNQPQHF	TGTGCCAGCTCAGAGACAGGTCCCAATCAGCCCCAGCATTTT
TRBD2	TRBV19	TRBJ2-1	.	CASRIQSGVPYNEQFF	TGTGCCAGTAGGATCCAGAGCGGGGTTCCCTACAATGAGCAGTTCTTC
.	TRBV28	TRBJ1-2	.	CASSSYDRPLFWYGYTF	TGTGCCAGCAGTTCATACGACAGGCCCCTATTTTGGTATGGCTACACCTTC
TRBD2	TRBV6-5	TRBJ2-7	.	CASSLAGPYEQYF	TGTGCCAGCAGTCTAGCGGGACCCTACGAGCAGTACTTC